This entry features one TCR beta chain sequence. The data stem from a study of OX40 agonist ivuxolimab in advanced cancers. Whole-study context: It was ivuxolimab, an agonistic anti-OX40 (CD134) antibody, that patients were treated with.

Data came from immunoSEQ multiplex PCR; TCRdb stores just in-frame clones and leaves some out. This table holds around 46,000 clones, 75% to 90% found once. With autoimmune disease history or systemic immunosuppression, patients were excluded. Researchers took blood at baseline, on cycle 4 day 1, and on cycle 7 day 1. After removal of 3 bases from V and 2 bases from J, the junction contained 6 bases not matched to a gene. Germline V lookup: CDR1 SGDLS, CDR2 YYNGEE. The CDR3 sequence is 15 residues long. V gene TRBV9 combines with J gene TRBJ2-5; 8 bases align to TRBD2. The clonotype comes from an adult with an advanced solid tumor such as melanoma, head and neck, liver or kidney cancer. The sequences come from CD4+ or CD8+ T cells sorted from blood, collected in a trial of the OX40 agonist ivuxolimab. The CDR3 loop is CASSGAGGVQETQYF. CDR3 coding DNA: TGTGCCAGCAGCGGTGCGGGGGGCGTACAAGAGACCCAGTACTTC. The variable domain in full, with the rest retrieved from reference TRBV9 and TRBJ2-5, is DSGVTQTPKHLITATGQRVTLRCSPRSGDLSVYWYQQSLDQGLQFLIQYYNGEERAKGNILERFSAQQFPDLHSELNLSSLELGDSALYFCASSGAGGVQETQYFGPGTRLLVL.